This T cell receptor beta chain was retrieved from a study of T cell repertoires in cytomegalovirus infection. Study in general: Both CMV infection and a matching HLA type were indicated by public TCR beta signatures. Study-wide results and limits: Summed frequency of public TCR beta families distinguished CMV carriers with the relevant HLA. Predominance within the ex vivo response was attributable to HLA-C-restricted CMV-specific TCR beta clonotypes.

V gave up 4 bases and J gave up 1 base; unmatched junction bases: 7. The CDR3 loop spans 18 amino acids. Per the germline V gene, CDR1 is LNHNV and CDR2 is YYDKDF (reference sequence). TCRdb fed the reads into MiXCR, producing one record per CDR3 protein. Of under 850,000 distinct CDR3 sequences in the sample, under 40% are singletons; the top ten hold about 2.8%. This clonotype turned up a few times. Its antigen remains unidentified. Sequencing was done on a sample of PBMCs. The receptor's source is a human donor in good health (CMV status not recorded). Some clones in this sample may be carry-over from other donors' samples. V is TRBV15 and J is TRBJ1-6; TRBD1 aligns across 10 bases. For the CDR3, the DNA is TGTGCCACCAGCATGAGGGACAGGGGCGCATCCTATAATTCACCCCTCCACTTT. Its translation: CATSMRDRGASYNSPLHF.